Each of the 22 T cell receptor beta chains below was sequenced from the same sample in a study of CD4+ T cells in melanoma. Sequencing used immunoSEQ multiplex PCR; TCRdb keeps in-frame clones, though not all of them. This table has roughly 150,000 clones, around 90% appearing once. The receptors here all came from a human donor with melanoma.

The rearrangement links TRBV2 to TRBJ2-1, with 14 bases fitting TRBD2. J lost 3 bases, V lost 5 bases, and 9 bases had no gene match. Germline V gene sequence: CDR1 SNHLY, CDR2 FYNNEI. The CDR3 is 18 amino acids. The CDR3 DNA is TGTGCCAGCAGTAACCAAGGACTAGCGGGGGGTGGCTACAATGAGCAGTTCTTC. Amino acids: CASSNQGLAGGGYNEQFF.

This sequence joins TRBV11-2 and TRBJ2-5; TRBD1 matches 7 bases. This CDR3 has 15 residues. J lost 5 bases, V lost 6 bases, and 12 bases had no gene match. Germline CDR1 reads SGHAT; CDR2 reads FQNNGV. This CDR3 reads CASSRRDRGGETQYF. In DNA, the CDR3 is TGTGCCAGCAGTAGACGGGACAGAGGTGGGGAGACCCAGTACTTC.

The chain is built from TRBV7-6 and TRBJ2-1, with unresolved D. CDR1 is SGHVS, CDR2 FNYEAQ, per germline. There are 16 residues in the CDR3. V was clipped by 1 base and J by 0 bases, with 10 bases between them. CDR3 sequence (DNA): TGTGCCAGCAGCTTAGGTATCACGAGCTCCTACAATGAGCAGTTCTTC. It yields the protein CASSLGITSSYNEQFF.

About this clone: The junction departs from germline at one end; a sequencing error may be responsible. The rearrangement uses TRBV19 and TRBJ2-5; 11 bases match TRBD1. CDR3 length: 16 residues. The germline gives CDR1 LNHDA, CDR2 SQIVND (reference sequence). The CDR3 DNA is TGTGCCAGTACACAGACCGGGACAGGGGGTCAAGGGACCCAGTACTTC. Residues: CASTQTGTGGQGTQYF.

This clone was observed once. The chain combines TRBV5-1 with TRBJ2-2; D uncertain. V was cut by 2 bases and J by 0 bases, with 5 bases left in between. This CDR3 region has 14 residues. Germline V lookup: CDR1 SGHRS, CDR2 YFSETQ. The CDR3 protein is CASSFTANTGELFF. DNA for the CDR3: TGCGCCAGCAGCTTCACAGCGAACACCGGGGAGCTGTTTTTT.

The gene calls are TRBV18 and TRBJ2-5, with 7 bases lining up with TRBD1. Germline V gene sequence: CDR1 KGHSH, CDR2 LQKENI. Trimming cost V 3 bases and J 5 bases; bases outside gene matches: 9. The CDR3 runs to 15 residues. The CDR3 sequence: CASSPRQGPVETQYF. Here the CDR3 DNA reads TGTGCCAGCTCACCTAGACAGGGCCCAGTGGAGACCCAGTACTTC.

The chain has TRBV18 and TRBJ1-3; D may be TRBD1 (5 bases). From germline, CDR1 is KGHSH and CDR2 LQKENI. V was trimmed by 6 bases and J by 0 bases, leaving 15 bases between them. This CDR3 region has 16 residues. The CDR3 DNA reads as TGTGCCAGCTCTCCGGACATCGGAGACTCTGGAAACACCATATATTTT. This translates into CASSPDIGDSGNTIYF.

The genes are TRBV30 and TRBJ2-2; D remains ambiguous. Germline V gene sequence: CDR1 GTSNPN, CDR2 SVGIG (reference sequence). Trimming stripped 4 bases from V and 0 bases from J, with 0 bases between. The length of the CDR3 is 11 residues. CDR3 in amino acids: CAWTNTGELFF. DNA for the CDR3: TGTGCCTGGACGAACACCGGGGAGCTGTTTTTT.

The chain uses TRBV5-1 and TRBJ2-2; 7 bases line up with TRBD2. With V trimmed by 4 bases and J by 6 bases, 15 bases remained unmatched. Germline values: CDR1 SGHRS, CDR2 YFSETQ. This CDR3 spans 17 amino acids. The CDR3 here is CASSPESGTRLAGELFF. CDR3 coding DNA: TGCGCCAGCAGCCCAGAAAGCGGGACCCGGCTGGCCGGGGAGCTGTTTTTT. Full variable domain (outside the CDR3, taken from reference TRBV5-1 and TRBJ2-2): KAGVTQTPRYLIKTRGQQVTLSCSPISGHRSVSWYQQTPGQGLQFLFEYFSETQRNKGNFPGRFSGRQFSNSRSEMNVSTLELGDSALYLCASSPESGTRLAGELFFGEGSRLTVL.

This chain links TRBV7-9 with TRBJ2-3; D gene unclear. Trimming pared 5 bases from V and 6 bases from J, leaving 9 bases between. CDR1 is SEHNR, CDR2 FQNEAQ, per germline (reference sequence). The CDR3 contains 12 residues. CDR3 nucleotide sequence: TGTGCCAGCAGCCCCATTTCTGATACGCAGTATTTT. Residues: CASSPISDTQYF.

The chain recombines TRBV4-1 with TRBJ1-1, with no clear D. Germline CDR1 MGHRA, CDR2 YSYEKL. The CDR3 is 12 amino acids. V lost 4 bases, J lost 11 bases, and 14 bases lay in between. This CDR3 is CASSPPGGNAFF. CDR3 in DNA: TGCGCCAGCAGCCCCCCAGGTGGGAACGCTTTCTTT.

The rearrangement links TRBV5-1 to TRBJ1-5; D ambiguous. This CDR3 has 13 amino acids. The germline CDR1 and CDR2 sequences are SGHRS and YFSETQ. Trimming took 0 bases from V and 5 from J, leaving 6 bases between them. The CDR3 DNA reads TGCGCCAGCAGCTTGGGCGCAGATCAGCCCCAGCATTTT. It encodes CASSLGADQPQHF.

This clone was observed a single time. The V and J genes are TRBV5-1 and TRBJ1-6; D gene uncertain. Looked up from germline, CDR1 is SGHRS and CDR2 is YFSETQ. The V end was cut by 2 bases, the J end by 12 bases, with 15 bases between. The CDR3 contains 14 residues. The CDR3 sequence is CASSLQSAAEPLHF. In DNA, the CDR3 is TGCGCCAGCAGCTTACAGTCCGCTGCGGAACCCCTCCACTTT.

The chain joins TRBV7-3 to TRBJ2-6, with 7 bases that match TRBD2. Germline loops: CDR1 SGHTA, CDR2 FQGTGA. CDR3 length: 17 residues. The V segment lost 5 bases and the J segment 3 bases; nucleotides outside the gene matches: 10. The CDR3 sequence is CASSRGVRASGANVLTF. The CDR3 DNA reads as TGTGCCAGCAGCCGGGGGGTCAGGGCGAGTGGGGCCAACGTCCTGACTTTC.

The chain uses TRBV18 and TRBJ1-2, with TRBD1 matching over 8 bases. The V gene's germline CDR1 is KGHSH and CDR2 LQKENI. V was pared by 5 bases and J by 3 bases, with 2 bases of the junction left unmatched. The CDR3 contains 13 residues. CDR3 sequence (DNA): TGTGCCAGCTCATCGGACAGGGACTATGGCTACACCTTC. Translation: CASSSDRDYGYTF.

The chain couples TRBV6-6 to TRBJ2-7; 9 positions match TRBD1. Germline-derived CDR1 and CDR2 are MNHNY and SVGAGI (reference sequence). The CDR3 loop spans 15 amino acids. V was clipped by 4 bases and J by 2 bases; unmatched bases: 6. This chain's CDR3 is CASSLQGARAYEQYF. For the CDR3, the DNA is TGTGCCAGCAGTTTACAGGGGGCGCGGGCCTACGAGCAGTACTTC.

The sample holds one count of this clone. J is TRBJ1-1 and V is TRBV7-9; no definite D call. Germline V gene data show CDR1 as SEHNR and CDR2 as FQNEAQ (reference sequence). The CDR3 is 14 residues long. V shed 7 bases and J shed 1 base, with 13 bases lying between them. In DNA, the CDR3 is TGTGCCAGCATAACTTTAGGTAGGAACACTGAAGCTTTCTTT. Translated: CASITLGRNTEAFF.

The CDR3 DNA follows: TGCGCCAGCAGCTTGGCCTTGGCCAGGGGACTGAACACTGAAGCTTTCTTT. Translated: CASSLALARGLNTEAFF. V gene TRBV5-1 combines with J gene TRBJ1-1, with D possibly matching TRBD1 (6 bases). V dropped 0 bases and J dropped 0 bases, with 15 bases sitting between them. This CDR3 contains 17 residues. Germline V gives CDR1 SGHRS, CDR2 YFSETQ.

This chain joins TRBV9 and TRBJ1-4; D gene unclear. Germline values: CDR1 SGDLS, CDR2 YYNGEE. The V end lost 0 bases, the J end lost 9 bases, and 12 bases lay between the germline ends. This CDR3 is built from 14 residues. The CDR3 here is CASSVVASGQKLFF. Here the CDR3 DNA reads TGTGCCAGCAGCGTAGTAGCCTCCGGGCAAAAACTGTTTTTT.

The gene calls are TRBV29-1 and TRBJ2-5; no clear D. The CDR3 has 13 amino acids. Trimming shortened V by 2 bases and J by 2 bases, and 9 bases separated the two germline ends. Germline V lookup: CDR1 SQVTM, CDR2 ANQGSEA. The CDR3 region is CSVEQALQETQYF. CDR3 in DNA: TGCAGCGTTGAACAGGCCCTACAAGAGACCCAGTACTTC.

The gene calls are TRBV11-2 and TRBJ2-1; 8 nucleotides agree with TRBD2. Germline CDR1 SGHAT, CDR2 FQNNGV. V lost 9 bases, J lost 4 bases, and 11 bases stayed unmatched. There are 15 residues in the CDR3. DNA of the CDR3: TGTGCCAGTCGACCGCCGGGGGGGGATTACAATGAGCAGTTCTTC. Its protein is CASRPPGGDYNEQFF. Full variable domain (missing parts from reference TRBV11-2 and TRBJ2-1): EAGVAQSPRYKIIEKRQSVAFWCNPISGHATLYWYQQILGQGPKLLIQFQNNGVVDDSQLPKDRFSAERLKGVDSTLKIQPAKLEDSAVYLCASRPPGGDYNEQFFGPGTRLTVL.

The genes are TRBV29-1 and TRBJ2-3; D is possibly TRBD2 (6 bases). V was cut by 4 bases and J by 4 bases, with 12 bases left in between. This CDR3 comprises 13 residues. CDR1 is SQVTM and CDR2 is ANQGSEA in the germline V gene. This CDR3 reads CSVAGREADTQYF. The CDR3 bases are TGCAGCGTTGCGGGCAGGGAGGCAGATACGCAGTATTTT.